This T cell receptor (beta chain) was captured by sequencing in a study of human T cells and chemical hapten exposure. The sample holds many counts of this clonotype. Attachment of unique molecular identifiers to individual cDNA molecules was performed in the library. TCRdb itself ran the RACE reads through MiXCR, one entry per CDR3 protein. The sample comprises roughly 380,000 distinct CDR3 sequences, 6% to 7% of which are singletons, and about 5.4% rests with the top ten. Trimming removed 0 bases at V and 4 bases at J, with 16 bases between. The CDR3 runs to 17 residues. Looked up from germline, CDR1 is SGHAT and CDR2 is FQNNGV. The time point here: patch test 2, 6 weeks after DPC sensitization. Treatment in this sample: therapeutic diphenylcyclopropenone sensitization with weekly scalp DPC.

Here the sequenced sample was whole blood, taken in connection with sensitization to the hapten diphenylcyclopropenone (DPC). This receptor was taken from a woman aged 18-29 years with alopecia areata. Some clones in this sample may be carry-over from other donors' samples. V gene TRBV11-2 combines with J gene TRBJ1-5, with a possible D match to TRBD1 (5 bases). CDR3 DNA sequence: TGTGCCAGCAGCTTAGATTCCACAGGCCGGGTAAATCAGCCCCAGCATTTT. It specifies CASSLDSTGRVNQPQHF.